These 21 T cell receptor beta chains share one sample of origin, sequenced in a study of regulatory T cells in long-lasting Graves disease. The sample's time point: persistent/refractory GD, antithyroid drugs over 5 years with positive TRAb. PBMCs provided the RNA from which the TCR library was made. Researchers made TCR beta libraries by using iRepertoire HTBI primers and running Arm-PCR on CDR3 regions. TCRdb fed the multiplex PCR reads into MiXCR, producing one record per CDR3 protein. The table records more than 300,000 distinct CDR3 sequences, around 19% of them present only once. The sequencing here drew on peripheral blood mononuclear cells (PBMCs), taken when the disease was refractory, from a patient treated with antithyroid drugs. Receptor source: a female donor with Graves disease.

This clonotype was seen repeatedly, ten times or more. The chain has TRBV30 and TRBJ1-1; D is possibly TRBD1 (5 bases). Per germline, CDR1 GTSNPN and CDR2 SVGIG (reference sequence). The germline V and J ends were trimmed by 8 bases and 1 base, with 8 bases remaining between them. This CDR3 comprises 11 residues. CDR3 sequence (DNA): TGTGCCACCGACAGGAACACTGAAGCTTTCTTT. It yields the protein CATDRNTEAFF.

CDR3 sequence: CASSYGTSNSPLHF. CDR3 nucleotides: TGTGCCAGCAGTTATGGGACCTCCAATTCACCCCTCCACTTT. The chain couples TRBV6-2 or TRBV6-3 to TRBJ1-6; maybe TRBD1 (5 bases). The germline V and J ends were trimmed by 3 bases and 7 bases, with 10 bases remaining between them. Germline CDR1 reads MNHEY; CDR2 reads SVGEGT. This CDR3 is 14 amino acids long.

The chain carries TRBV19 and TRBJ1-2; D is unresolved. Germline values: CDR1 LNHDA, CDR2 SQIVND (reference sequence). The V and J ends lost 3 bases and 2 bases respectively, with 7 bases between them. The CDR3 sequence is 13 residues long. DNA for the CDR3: TGTGCCAGTAGTATTCAGGCCAACTATGGCTACACCTTC. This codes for CASSIQANYGYTF.

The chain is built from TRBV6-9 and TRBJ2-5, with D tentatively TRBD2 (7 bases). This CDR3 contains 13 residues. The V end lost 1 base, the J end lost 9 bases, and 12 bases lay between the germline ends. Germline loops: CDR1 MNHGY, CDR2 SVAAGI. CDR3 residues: CASSYYREGAQYF. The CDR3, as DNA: TGTGCCAGCAGTTATTACAGGGAGGGGGCCCAGTACTTC.

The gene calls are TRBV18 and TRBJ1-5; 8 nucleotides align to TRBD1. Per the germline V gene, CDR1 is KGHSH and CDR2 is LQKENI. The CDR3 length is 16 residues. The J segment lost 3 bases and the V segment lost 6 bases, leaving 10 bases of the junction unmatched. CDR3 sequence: CASSGSGGVINQPQHF. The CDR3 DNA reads TGTGCCAGCTCCGGTTCAGGGGGCGTTATCAATCAGCCCCAGCATTTT. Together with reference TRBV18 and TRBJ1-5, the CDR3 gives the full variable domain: NAGVMQNPRHLVRRRGQEARLRCSPMKGHSHVYWYRQLPEEGLKFMVYLQKENIIDESGMPKERFSAEFPKEGPSILRIQQVVRGDSAAYFCASSGSGGVINQPQHFGDGTRLSIL.

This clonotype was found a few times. CDR3 sequence reads: CASSVQGDGYTF. The DNA for the CDR3 is TGTGCCAGCAGCGTACAGGGGGATGGCTACACCTTC. This chain connects TRBV7-2 to TRBJ1-2; the match to TRBD1 covers 8 bases. The junction had 2 bases not matched to a gene; V was cut back by 5 bases and J by 6 bases. Germline CDR1 SGHTA, CDR2 FQGNSA. The CDR3 has 12 residues.

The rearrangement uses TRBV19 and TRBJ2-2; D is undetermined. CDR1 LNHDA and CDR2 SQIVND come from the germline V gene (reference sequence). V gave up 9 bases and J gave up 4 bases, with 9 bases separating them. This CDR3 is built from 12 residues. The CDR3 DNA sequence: TGTGCCAGCCCTTCTTTCACCGGGGAGCTGTTTTTT. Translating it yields CASPSFTGELFF.

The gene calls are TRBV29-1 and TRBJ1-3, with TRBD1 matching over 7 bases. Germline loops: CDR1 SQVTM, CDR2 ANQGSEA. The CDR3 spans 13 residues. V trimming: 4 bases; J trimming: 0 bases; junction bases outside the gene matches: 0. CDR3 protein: CSVGQGSGNTIYF. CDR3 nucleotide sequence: TGCAGCGTTGGACAGGGCTCTGGAAACACCATATATTTT. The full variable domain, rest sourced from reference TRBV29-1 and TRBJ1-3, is SAVISQKPSRDICQRGTSLTIQCQVDSQVTMMFWYRQQPGQSLTLIATANQGSEATYESGFVIDKFPISRPNLTFSTLTVSNMSPEDSSIYLCSVGQGSGNTIYFGEGSWLTVV.

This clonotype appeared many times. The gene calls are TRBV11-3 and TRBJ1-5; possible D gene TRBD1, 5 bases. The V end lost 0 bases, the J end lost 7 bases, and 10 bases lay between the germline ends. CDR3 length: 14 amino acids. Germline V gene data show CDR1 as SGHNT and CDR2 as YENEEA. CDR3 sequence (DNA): TGTGCCAGCAGCTTAGAAGGGACGGGGCAGCCCCAGCATTTT. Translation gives CASSLEGTGQPQHF.

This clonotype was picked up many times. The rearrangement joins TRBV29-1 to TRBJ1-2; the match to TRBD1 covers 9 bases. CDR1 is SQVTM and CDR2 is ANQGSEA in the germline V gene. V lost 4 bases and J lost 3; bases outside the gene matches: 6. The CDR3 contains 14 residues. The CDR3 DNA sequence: TGCAGCGTTGGCCCTAGGACAGGGGACTATGGCTACACCTTC. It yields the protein CSVGPRTGDYGYTF.

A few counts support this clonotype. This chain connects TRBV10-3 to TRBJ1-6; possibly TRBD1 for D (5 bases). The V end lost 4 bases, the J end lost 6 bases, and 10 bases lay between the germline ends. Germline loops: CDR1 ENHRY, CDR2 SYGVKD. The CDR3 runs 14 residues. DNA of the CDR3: TGTGCCATCAGTGTGGGGGGATCTAATTCACCCCTCCACTTT. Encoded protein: CAISVGGSNSPLHF.

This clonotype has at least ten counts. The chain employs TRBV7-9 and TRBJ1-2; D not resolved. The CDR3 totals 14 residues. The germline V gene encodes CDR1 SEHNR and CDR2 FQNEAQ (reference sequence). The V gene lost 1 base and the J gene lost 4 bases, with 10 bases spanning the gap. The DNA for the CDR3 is TGTGCCAGCAGCTTAGAACAGACCATCTATGGCTACACCTTC. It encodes CASSLEQTIYGYTF.

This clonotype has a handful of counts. The CDR3 coding sequence is TGTGCCAGCTCGTTTACAGGGGGCGGTCGGACTGAAGCTTTCTTT. It is translated as CASSFTGGGRTEAFF. The chain links TRBV18 to TRBJ1-1; 9 bases match TRBD1. Germline V gene sequence: CDR1 KGHSH, CDR2 LQKENI. The CDR3 totals 15 residues. Trimming took 6 bases from V and 5 from J; bases not matched to a gene: 10.

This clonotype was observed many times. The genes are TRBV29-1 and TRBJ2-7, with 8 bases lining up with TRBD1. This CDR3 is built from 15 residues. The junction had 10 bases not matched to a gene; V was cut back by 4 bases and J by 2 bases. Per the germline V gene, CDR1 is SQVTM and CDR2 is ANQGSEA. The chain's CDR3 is CSVALQDRGPYEQYF. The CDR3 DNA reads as TGCAGCGTTGCGCTCCAAGACAGGGGCCCCTACGAGCAGTACTTC.

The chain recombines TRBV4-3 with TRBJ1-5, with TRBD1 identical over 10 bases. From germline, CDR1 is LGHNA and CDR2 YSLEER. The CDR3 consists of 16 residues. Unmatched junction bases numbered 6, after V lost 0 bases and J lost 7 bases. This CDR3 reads CASSQDGTGARQPQHF. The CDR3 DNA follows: TGCGCCAGCAGCCAAGACGGGACAGGGGCAAGGCAGCCCCAGCATTTT.

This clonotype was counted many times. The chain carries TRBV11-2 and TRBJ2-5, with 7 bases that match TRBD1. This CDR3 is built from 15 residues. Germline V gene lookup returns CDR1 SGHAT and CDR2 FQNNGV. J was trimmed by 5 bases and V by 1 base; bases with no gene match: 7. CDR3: CASSLVDRVGETQYF. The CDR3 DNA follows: TGTGCCAGCAGCTTAGTTGACAGGGTGGGGGAGACCCAGTACTTC.

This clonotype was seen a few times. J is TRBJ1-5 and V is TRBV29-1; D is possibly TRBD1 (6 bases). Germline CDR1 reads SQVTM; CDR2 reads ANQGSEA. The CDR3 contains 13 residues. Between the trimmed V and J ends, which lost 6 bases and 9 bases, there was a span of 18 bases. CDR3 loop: CSVGPVGGSPQHF. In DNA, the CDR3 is TGCAGCGTCGGACCAGTAGGGGGATCGCCCCAGCATTTT.

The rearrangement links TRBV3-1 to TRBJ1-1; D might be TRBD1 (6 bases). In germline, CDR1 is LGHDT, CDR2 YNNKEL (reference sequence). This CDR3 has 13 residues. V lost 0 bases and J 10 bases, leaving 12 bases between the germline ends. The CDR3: CASSQERGGRAFF. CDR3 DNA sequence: TGTGCCAGCAGCCAAGAAAGAGGGGGGCGAGCTTTCTTT.

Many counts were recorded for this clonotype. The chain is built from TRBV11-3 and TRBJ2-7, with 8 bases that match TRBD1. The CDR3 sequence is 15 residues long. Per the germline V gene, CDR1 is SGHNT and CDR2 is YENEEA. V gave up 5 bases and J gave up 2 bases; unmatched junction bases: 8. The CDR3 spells CASSPAGQGAYEQYF. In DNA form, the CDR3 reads TGTGCCAGCAGCCCGGCCGGACAGGGAGCCTACGAGCAGTACTTC.

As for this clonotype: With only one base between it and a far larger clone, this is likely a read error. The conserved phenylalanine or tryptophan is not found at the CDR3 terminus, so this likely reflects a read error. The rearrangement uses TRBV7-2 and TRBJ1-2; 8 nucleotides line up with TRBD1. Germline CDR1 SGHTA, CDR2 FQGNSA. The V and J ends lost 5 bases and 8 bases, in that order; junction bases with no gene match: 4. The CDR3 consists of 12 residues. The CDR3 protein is CASSPDRVGYTL. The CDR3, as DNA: TGTGCCAGCAGCCCGGACAGGGTCGGCTACACCCTC.

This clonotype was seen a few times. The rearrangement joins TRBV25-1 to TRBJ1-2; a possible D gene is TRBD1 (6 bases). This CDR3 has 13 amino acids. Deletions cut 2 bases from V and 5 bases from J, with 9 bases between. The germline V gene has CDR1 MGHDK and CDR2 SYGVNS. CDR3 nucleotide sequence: TGTGCCAGCAGTGAAGGCAGGGGATATGGCTACACCTTC. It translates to CASSEGRGYGYTF.